This T cell receptor (beta chain) derives from a study of CD8+CD57+ T cells in acquired aplastic anemia. Study in general: Sorted CD4+ and CD8+ cells gave an average of around 3 ug of DNA.

The V gene end was trimmed by 0 bases and the J gene end by 4 bases; junction bases not matched to a gene: 8. The germline V gene has CDR1 SGHNT and CDR2 YENEEA. The CDR3 has 17 residues. The patients chosen for sequencing had shown expansion of CD8+CD57+ cells (detected by flow cytometry). Using genomic DNA as the template, TCR beta VDJ and CDR3 profiling was carried out. In TCRdb, the reads were re-called with MiXCR into one record per CDR3 protein. Among approximately 120,000 distinct CDR3 sequences listed, 30% to 45% were seen once. The clonotype was recovered from a human donor with aplastic anemia. V gene TRBV11-3 combines with J gene TRBJ2-5; 10 bases are shared with TRBD2. The sequenced sample consisted of sorted CD4+, CD8+, or CD8+CD57+ T cells (not recorded which) from PBMCs. DNA for the CDR3: TGTGCCAGCAGCTTAGATCGGGGACTAGCGACCCCAGAGACCCAGTACTTC. It translates to CASSLDRGLATPETQYF.